This T cell receptor beta chain comes out of a study of cytomegalovirus exposure and HLA in healthy donors. Whole-study results and caveats: In an earlier analysis, in 540 or so donors, most V segments appeared productive either ~87% or ~30% of the time. Later work found that TCR association rates differed between HLA loci; DRB1 had the most and HLA-C the fewest.

Turning to this clone: Its antigen is undetermined.

Germline CDR1 and CDR2: MNHNY and SVGAGI (reference sequence). The CDR3 is 14 residues long. With 2 bases removed from V and 1 base from J, the gap between germline ends came to 8 bases. With 60 Vbeta and 13 Jbeta primers, the PCR was carried out. Per the original data handling: Roughly 12 million shared chains were among approximately 87 million unique TCR beta chains counted in a later analysis. Clones were sequenced by immunoSEQ multiplex PCR, and TCRdb holds only the in-frame ones, with some missing. The V and J calls and the clone size are those of that table, but D and trimming were determined from the DNA. Here the sample spans about 150,000 clones, around 88% being singletons.

The receptor comes from a woman younger than 30 in good health and CMV-seronegative. Sequenced sample: PBMCs. The rearrangement links TRBV6-6 to TRBJ2-5, with D possibly TRBD1 on 6 matching bases. The CDR3 loop is CASSYNRAQETQYF. The DNA for the CDR3 is TGTGCCAGCAGTTACAACAGGGCCCAAGAGACCCAGTACTTC.